This T cell receptor beta chain emerged from a study of early T cells in non-severe SARS-CoV-2 infection. Overall study: Alpha and beta chains were unpaired, from unsorted whole-blood bulk RNA.

Many counts were recorded for this clonotype. The antigen is undetermined. Germline lookup yields CDR1 SGHRS and CDR2 YFSETQ. The CDR3 is 17 residues long. V dropped 1 base and J dropped 1; count of bases not matched to a gene: 6. Study conclusions and caveats: Missing private and CD4 specificities, VDJdb matching favored anti-spike CD8 responses.

The protocol attached unique molecular identifiers to individual cDNA molecules. TCRdb re-derived calls from the 5' RACE reads in MiXCR, one entry per CDR3 protein. The data show tens of thousands of distinct CDR3 sequences, with 11% seen just once and about 2.7% held by the top ten. This material consisted of whole blood, taken at baseline. The chain couples TRBV5-1 to TRBJ2-3, with TRBD1 identical over 10 bases. The TCR comes from an adult who was a healthcare worker with PCR-confirmed SARS-CoV-2 infection or an uninfected control (not recorded which). CDR3 bases: TGCGCCAGCAGCTTGCACCGGACAGGGGGACGCACAGATACGCAGTATTTT. Encoded protein: CASSLHRTGGRTDTQYF.